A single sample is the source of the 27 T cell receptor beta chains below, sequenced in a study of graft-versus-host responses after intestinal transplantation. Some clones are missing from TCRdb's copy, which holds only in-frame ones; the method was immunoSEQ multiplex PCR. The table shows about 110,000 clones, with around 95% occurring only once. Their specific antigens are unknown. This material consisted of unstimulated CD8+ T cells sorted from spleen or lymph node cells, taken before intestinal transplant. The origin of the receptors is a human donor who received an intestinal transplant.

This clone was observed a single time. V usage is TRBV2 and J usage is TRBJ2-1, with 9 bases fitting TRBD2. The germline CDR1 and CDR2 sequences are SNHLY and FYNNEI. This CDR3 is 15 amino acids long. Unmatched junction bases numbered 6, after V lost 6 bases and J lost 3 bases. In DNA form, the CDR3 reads TGTGCCAGCAGGATAGCGGGAGCTGGCTACAATGAGCAGTTCTTC. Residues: CASRIAGAGYNEQFF.

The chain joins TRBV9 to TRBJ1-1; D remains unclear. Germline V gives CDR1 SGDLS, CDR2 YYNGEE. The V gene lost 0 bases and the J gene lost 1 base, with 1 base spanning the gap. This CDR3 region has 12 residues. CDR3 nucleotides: TGTGCCAGCAGCGTAGCGAACACTGAAGCTTTCTTT. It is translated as CASSVANTEAFF.

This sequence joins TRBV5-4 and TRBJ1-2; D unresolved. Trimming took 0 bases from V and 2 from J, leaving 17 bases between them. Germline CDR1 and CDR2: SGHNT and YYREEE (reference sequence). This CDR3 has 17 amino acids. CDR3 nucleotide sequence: TGTGCCAGCAGCTTGGGGTGGGTGGACGTACCGAACTATGGCTACACCTTC. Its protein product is CASSLGWVDVPNYGYTF.

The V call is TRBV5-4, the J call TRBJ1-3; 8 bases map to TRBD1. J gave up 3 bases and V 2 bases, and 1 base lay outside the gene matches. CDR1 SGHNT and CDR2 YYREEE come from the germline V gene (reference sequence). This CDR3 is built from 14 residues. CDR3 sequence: CASSFDRGGNTIYF. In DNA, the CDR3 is TGTGCCAGCAGCTTCGACAGGGGTGGAAACACCATATATTTT.

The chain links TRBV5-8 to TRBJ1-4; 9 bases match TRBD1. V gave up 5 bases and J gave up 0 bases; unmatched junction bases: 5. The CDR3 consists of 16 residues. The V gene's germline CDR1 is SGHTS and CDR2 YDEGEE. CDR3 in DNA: TGTGCCAGCAGAACGACAGGGGGTTCAACTAATGAAAAACTGTTTTTT. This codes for CASRTTGGSTNEKLFF. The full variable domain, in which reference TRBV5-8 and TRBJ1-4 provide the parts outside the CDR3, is EAGVTQSPTHLIKTRGQQATLRCSPISGHTSVYWYQQALGLGLQFLLWYDEGEERNRGNFPPRFSGRQFPNYSSELNVNALELEDSALYLCASRTTGGSTNEKLFFGSGTQLSVL.

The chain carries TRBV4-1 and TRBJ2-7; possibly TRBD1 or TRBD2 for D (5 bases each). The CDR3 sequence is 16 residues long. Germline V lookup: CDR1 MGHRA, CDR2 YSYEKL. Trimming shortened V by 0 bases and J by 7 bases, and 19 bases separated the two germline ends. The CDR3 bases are TGCGCCAGCAGCCAAGAGGGGGTCGGAGCACCGGGGGAGCAGTACTTC. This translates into CASSQEGVGAPGEQYF.

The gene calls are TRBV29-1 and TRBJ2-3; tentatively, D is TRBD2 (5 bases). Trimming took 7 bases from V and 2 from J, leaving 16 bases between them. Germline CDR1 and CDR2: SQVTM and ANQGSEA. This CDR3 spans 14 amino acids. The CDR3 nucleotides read TGCAGCGCCGAGCCCGGGGATTACACAGATACGCAGTATTTT. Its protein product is CSAEPGDYTDTQYF.

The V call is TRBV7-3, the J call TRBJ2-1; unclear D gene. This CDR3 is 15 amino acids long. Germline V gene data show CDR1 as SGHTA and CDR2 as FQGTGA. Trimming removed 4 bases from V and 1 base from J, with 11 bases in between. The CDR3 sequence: CASSSSGGSYNEQFF. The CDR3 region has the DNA TGTGCCAGCAGCTCCTCGGGTGGTTCCTACAATGAGCAGTTCTTC.

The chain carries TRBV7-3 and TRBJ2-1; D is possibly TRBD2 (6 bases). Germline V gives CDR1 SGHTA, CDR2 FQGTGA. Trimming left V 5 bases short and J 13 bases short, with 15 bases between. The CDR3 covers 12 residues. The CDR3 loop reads CASSGGTAEQFF. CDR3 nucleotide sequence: TGTGCCAGCAGCGGTGGGACTGCCGAACAGTTCTTC.

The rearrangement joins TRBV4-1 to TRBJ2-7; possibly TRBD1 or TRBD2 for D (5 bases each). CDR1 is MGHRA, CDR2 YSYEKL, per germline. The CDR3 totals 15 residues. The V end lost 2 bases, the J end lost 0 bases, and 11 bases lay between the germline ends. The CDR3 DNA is TGCGCCAGCAGCCAATTCACCGGGGCCTCCTACGAGCAGTACTTC. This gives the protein CASSQFTGASYEQYF.

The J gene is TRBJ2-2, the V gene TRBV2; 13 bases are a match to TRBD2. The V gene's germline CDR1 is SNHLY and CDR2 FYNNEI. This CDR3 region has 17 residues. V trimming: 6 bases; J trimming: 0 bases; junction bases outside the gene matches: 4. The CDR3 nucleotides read TGTGCCAGCAGCGAACTAGCGGGAGGGTCGAACACCGGGGAGCTGTTTTTT. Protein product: CASSELAGGSNTGELFF.

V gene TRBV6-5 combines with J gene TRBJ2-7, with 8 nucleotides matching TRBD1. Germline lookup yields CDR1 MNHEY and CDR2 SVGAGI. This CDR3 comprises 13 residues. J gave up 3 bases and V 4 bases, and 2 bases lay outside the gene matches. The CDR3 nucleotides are TGTGCCAGCAGTTCCGGACAGGGCTACGAGCAGTACTTC. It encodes CASSSGQGYEQYF.

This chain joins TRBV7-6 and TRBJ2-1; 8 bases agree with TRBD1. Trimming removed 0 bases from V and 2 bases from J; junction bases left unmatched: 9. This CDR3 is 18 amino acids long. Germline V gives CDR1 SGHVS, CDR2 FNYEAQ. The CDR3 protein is CASSLAPHGQGPYNEQFF. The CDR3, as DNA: TGTGCCAGCAGCTTAGCTCCCCATGGACAGGGACCCTACAATGAGCAGTTCTTC. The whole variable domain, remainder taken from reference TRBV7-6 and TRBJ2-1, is GAGVSQSPRYKVTKRGQDVALRCDPISGHVSLYWYRQALGQGPEFLTYFNYEAQQDKSGLPNDRFSAERPEGSISTLTIQRTEQRDSAMYRCASSLAPHGQGPYNEQFFGPGTRLTVL.

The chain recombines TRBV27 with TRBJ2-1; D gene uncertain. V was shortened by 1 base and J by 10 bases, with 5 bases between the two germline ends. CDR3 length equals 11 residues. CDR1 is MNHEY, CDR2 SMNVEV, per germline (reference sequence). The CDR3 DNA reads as TGTGCCAGCAGTTTATTTGAAGAGCAGTTCTTC. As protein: CASSLFEEQFF.

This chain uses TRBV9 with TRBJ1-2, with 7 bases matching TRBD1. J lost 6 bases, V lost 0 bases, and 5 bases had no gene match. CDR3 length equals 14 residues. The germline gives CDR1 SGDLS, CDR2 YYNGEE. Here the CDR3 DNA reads TGTGCCAGCAGCGTAGGTAGACAGGGTGATGGCTACACCTTC. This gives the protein CASSVGRQGDGYTF.

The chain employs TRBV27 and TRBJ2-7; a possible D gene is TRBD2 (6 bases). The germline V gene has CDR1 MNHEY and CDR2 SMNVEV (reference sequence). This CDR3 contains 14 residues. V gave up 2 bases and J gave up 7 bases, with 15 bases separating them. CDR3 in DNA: TGTGCCAGCAGTTTAAGCGGGCCTACGGGGGAGCAGTACTTC. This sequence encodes CASSLSGPTGEQYF.

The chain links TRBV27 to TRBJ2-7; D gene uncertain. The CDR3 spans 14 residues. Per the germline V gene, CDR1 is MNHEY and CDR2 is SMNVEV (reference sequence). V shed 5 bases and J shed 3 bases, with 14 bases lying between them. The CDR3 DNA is TGTGCCAGCAGTAATTTGGACCGCCGCTACGAGCAGTACTTC. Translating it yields CASSNLDRRYEQYF.

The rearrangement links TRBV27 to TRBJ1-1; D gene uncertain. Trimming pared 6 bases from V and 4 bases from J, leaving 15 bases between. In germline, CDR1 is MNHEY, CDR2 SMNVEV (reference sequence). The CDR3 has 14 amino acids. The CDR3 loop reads CASSLQPPATEAFF. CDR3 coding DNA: TGTGCCAGCAGCCTACAACCCCCGGCCACTGAAGCTTTCTTT.

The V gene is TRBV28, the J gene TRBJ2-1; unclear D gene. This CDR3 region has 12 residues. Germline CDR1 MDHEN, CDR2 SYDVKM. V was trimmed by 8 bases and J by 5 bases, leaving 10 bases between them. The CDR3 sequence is CASGEENNEQFF. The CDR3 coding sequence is TGTGCCAGCGGTGAGGAAAACAATGAGCAGTTCTTC.

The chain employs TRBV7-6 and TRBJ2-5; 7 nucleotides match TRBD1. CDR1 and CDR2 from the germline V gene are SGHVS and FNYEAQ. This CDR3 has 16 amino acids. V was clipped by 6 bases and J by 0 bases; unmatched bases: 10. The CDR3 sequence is CASRPRQGVYQETQYF. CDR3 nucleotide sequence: TGTGCCAGCAGACCACGACAGGGAGTGTACCAAGAGACCCAGTACTTC.

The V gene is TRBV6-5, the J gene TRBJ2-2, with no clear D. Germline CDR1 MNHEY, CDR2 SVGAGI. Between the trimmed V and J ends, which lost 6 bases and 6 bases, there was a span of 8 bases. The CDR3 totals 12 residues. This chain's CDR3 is CASSVDAGELFF. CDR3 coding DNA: TGTGCCAGCAGCGTAGACGCCGGGGAGCTGTTTTTT.

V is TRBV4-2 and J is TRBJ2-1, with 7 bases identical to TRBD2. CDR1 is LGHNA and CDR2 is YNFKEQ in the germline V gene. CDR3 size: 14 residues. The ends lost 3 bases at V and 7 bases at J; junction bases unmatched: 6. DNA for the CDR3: TGTGCCAGCAGCCACCCCGGTAGCGGGAATGAGCAGTTCTTC. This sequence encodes CASSHPGSGNEQFF.

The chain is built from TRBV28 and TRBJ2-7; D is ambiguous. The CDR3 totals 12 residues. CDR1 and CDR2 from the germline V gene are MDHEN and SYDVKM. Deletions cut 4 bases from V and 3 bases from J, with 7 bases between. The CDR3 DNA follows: TGTGCCAGCAGTTCCGACCTCTACGAGCAGTACTTC. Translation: CASSSDLYEQYF.

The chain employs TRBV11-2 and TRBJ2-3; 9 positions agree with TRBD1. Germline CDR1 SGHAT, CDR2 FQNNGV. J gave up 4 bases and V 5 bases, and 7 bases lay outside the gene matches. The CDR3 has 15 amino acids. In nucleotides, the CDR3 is TGTGCCAGCAGCCCGCTAACAGGGGGCGCAGATACGCAGTATTTT. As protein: CASSPLTGGADTQYF.

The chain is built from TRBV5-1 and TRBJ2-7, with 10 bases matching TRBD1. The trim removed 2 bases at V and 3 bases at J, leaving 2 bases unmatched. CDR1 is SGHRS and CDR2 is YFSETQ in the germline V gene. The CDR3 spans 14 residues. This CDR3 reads CASSFGQGDYEQYF. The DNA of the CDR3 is TGCGCCAGCAGCTTTGGACAGGGGGACTACGAGCAGTACTTC.

CDR3 in amino acids: CACTSGTYNEQFF. The CDR3 nucleotides read TGTGCCTGTACTAGCGGGACGTACAATGAGCAGTTCTTC. V and J are TRBV30 and TRBJ2-1; 10 bases are a match to TRBD2. CDR3 length: 13 amino acids. Germline assignment: CDR1 GTSNPN and CDR2 SVGIG (reference sequence). Trimming at V came to 6 bases and at J to 4 bases, leaving 3 bases not matched to a gene.

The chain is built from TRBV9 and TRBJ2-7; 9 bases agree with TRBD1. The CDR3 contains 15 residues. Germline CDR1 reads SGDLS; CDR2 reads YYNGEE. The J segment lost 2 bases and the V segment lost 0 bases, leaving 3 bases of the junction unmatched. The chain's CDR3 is CASSVAGTGTYEQYF. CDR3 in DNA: TGTGCCAGCAGCGTAGCTGGGACAGGGACCTACGAGCAGTACTTC.